This T cell receptor beta chain was retrieved from a study of blood T cell repertoires in COVID-19. The overall study: Material from acute and convalescent COVID-19 was sourced from the United States, Italy and Spain.

TCRdb's table, derived via immunoSEQ multiplex PCR, lists solely in-frame clones and lacks some. The sample lists about 12,000 clones, 55% to 85% occurring once. This CDR3 region has 13 residues. The V gene lost 2 bases and the J gene lost 8 bases, with 12 bases spanning the gap. The germline gives CDR1 LGHDT, CDR2 YNNKEL (reference sequence). This clone is a singleton in its sample. What was sequenced was peripheral blood. The origin of this receptor is a man aged 55 to 70 with COVID-19, enrolled during active disease. The chain couples TRBV3-1 (or the pseudogene TRBV3-2) to TRBJ2-5; D gene ambiguous. The CDR3 DNA follows: TGTGCCAGCAGCCAACGCGACTCCGCAACCCAGTACTTC. It codes for CASSQRDSATQYF.